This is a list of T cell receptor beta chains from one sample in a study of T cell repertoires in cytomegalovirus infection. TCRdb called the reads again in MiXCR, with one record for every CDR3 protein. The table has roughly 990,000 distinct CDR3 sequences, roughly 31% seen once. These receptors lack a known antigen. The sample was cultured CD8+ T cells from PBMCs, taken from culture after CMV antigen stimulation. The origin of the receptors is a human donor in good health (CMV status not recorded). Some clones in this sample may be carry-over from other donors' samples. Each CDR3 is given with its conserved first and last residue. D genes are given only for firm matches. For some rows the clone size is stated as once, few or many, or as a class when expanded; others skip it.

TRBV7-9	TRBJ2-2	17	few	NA	TGTGCCAGCAGCGACGATGCTAGCCCCGCGAACACCGGGGAGCTGTTTTTT	CASSDDASPANTGELFF
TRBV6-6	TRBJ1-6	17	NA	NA	TGTGCCAGCAGGGATCTTGGGGGGGGTTCCTATAATTCACCCCTCCACTTT	CASRDLGGGSYNSPLHF
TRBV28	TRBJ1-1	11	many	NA	TGTGCCAGCAGTCGGACTGTTGAAGCTTTCTTT	CASSRTVEAFF
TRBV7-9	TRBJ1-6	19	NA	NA	TGTGCCAGCAGCTTAGTGAACAGGGAACTGACGTGGTATAATTCACCCCTCCACTTT	CASSLVNRELTWYNSPLHF
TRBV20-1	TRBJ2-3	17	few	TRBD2	TGCAGTGCTAGACCTTTTCCAGAGCGGGGGCGCGGTGCGGTGCAGTATTTT	CSARPFPERGRGAVQYF
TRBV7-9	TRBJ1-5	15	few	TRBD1	TGTGCCAGCAGCTTAGGACAGGGGGACAATCAGCCCCAGCATTTT	CASSLGQGDNQPQHF
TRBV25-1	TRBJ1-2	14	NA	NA	TGTGCCAGCAGCAGATTCGCGGCGCACTATGGCTACACCTTC	CASSRFAAHYGYTF
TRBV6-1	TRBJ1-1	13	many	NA	TGTGCCAGCAGGAAGGTCATGAACACTGAAGCTTTCTTT	CASRKVMNTEAFF
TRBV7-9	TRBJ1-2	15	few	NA	TGTGCCAGCAGCTTAGCGGCGGAACGTCCATATGGCTACACCTTC	CASSLAAERPYGYTF
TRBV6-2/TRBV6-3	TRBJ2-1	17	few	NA	TGTGCCAGCAGTTACTCGATTCTGTTGAGCTCCTACAATGAGCAGTTCTTC	CASSYSILLSSYNEQFF
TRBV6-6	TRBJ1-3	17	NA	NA	TGTGCCAGCAGTTACTCGGGGCATGACCTCTCTGGAAACACCATATATTTT	CASSYSGHDLSGNTIYF
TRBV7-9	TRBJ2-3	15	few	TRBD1	TGTGCCAGCAGCGGGGACAGAGCAACCCCAGATACGCAGTATTTT	CASSGDRATPDTQYF
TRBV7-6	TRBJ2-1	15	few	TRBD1	TGTGCTAGCAGCTTCCGGGACAGGGGAATGGATGAGCAGTTCTTC	CASSFRDRGMDEQFF
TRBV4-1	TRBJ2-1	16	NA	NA	TGCGCCAGCAGCCCATATGGTGGAGCGGACTACAATGAGCAGTTCTTC	CASSPYGGADYNEQFF
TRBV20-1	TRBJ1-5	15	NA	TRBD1	TGCAGTGCTCTTCGAGGACAGGGGCATAATCAGCCCCAGCATTTT	CSALRGQGHNQPQHF
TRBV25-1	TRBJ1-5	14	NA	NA	TGTGTCAGCAGTGCAAATGGGGCGACTCAGCCCCAGCATTTT	CVSSANGATQPQHF
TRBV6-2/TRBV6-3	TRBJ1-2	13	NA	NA	TGTGCCAGCAGTTATGGCTCCGGCTATGGCTACACCTTC	CASSYGSGYGYTF
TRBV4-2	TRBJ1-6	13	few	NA	TGTGCCAGCAGAAGGAGGGGAGATTCACCCCTCCACTTT	CASRRRGDSPLHF
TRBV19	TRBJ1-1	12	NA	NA	TGTGCCAGTATTGACGCCGAAGATGGAGCTTTCTTT	CASIDAEDGAFF
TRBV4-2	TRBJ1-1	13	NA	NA	TGTGCCAGCAGCCAAGAGGGCCTTCGGGGAGCTTTCTTT	CASSQEGLRGAFF
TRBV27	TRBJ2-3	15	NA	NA	TGTGCCAGCAGTTCCACGCAGGGACCCACAGATACGCAGTATTTT	CASSSTQGPTDTQYF
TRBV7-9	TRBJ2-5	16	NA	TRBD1	TGTGCCAGCAGCCGACCGGACAGGGAACCTAAAGAGACCCAGTACTTC	CASSRPDREPKETQYF
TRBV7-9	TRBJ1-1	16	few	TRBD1	TGTGCCAGCAGCCCCCCCGGGACAGGGGTTAACACTGAAGCTTTCTTT	CASSPPGTGVNTEAFF
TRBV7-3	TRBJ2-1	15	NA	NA	TGTGCCAGCAGCACGCGGGCGAGCTCCTACAATGAGCAGTTCTTC	CASSTRASSYNEQFF
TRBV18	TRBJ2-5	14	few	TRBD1	TGTGCCAGCTCCCTCGACAGGGGGCTCGAGACCCAGTACTTC	CASSLDRGLETQYF
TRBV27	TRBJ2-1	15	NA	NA	TGTGCCAGCAGTTTTGATAGCCGGGTGGCAAATGAGCAGTTCTTC	CASSFDSRVANEQFF
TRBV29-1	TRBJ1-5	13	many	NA	TGCAGCGTTGCCCGGGGAAGCAATCAGCCCCAGCATTTT	CSVARGSNQPQHF
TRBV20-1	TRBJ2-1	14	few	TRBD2	TGCAGTGTCGTAATAGCGGGGGGACTAAATGAGCAGTTCTTC	CSVVIAGGLNEQFF
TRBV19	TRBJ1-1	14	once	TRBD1	TGTGCCAGTAGTAACGACAGGGGGAGGACTGAAGCTTTCTTT	CASSNDRGRTEAFF
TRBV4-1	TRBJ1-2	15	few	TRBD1	TGCGCCAGCAGCCACGACAGGGGGCTGGACTATGGCTACACCTTC	CASSHDRGLDYGYTF
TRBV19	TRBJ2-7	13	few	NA	TGTGCCAGTAGTCGGACAGTACCTTACGAGCAGTACTTC	CASSRTVPYEQYF
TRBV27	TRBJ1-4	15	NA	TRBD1	TGTGCCAGCAGTTTCAGGGGGCGAAAAAATGAAAAACTGTTTTTT	CASSFRGRKNEKLFF
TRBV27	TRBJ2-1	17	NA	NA	TGTGCCAGCAGTTTATTTGGGGACTTTCCTTCCTACAATGAGCAGTTCTTC	CASSLFGDFPSYNEQFF
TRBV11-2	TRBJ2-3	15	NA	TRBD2	TGTGCCAGCAGCTGGACTAGCGGGGCGTCAGATACGCAGTATTTT	CASSWTSGASDTQYF
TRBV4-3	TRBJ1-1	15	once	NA	TGCGCCAGCAGCCCCCGGGGTACCATGAACACTGAAGCTTTCTTT	CASSPRGTMNTEAFF
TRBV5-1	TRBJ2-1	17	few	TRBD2	TGCGCCAGCAGCCAAACCGTTCCCTGGCGGGGGGACAATGAGCAGTTCTTC	CASSQTVPWRGDNEQFF
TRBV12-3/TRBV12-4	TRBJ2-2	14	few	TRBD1	TGTGCCAGCACCCCGGACAGGGGGCACGGGGAGCTGTTTTTT	CASTPDRGHGELFF
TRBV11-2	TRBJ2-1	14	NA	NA	TGTGCCAGCAGCTTGGACACCCCCGTCGGTGAGCAGTTCTTC	CASSLDTPVGEQFF
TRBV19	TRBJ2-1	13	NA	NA	TGTGCCAGTAGTATAGGTATTGGTTACGAGCAGTTCTTC	CASSIGIGYEQFF
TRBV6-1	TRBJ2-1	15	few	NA	TGTGCCAGCAGTGAAGGTGGCAGGGCTTACAATGAGCAGTTCTTC	CASSEGGRAYNEQFF
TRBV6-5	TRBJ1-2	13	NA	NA	TGTGCCAGCACCGCAACACCTAACTATGGCTACACCTTC	CASTATPNYGYTF
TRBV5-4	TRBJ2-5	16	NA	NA	TGTGCCAGCAGCCGGCGGAAGGAACGGGGCCAAGAGACCCAGTACTTC	CASSRRKERGQETQYF